The 7 T cell receptor beta chains below were found in one sample sequenced in a study of T-cell memory formation after mild COVID-19. A single record per CDR3 protein comes from TCRdb applying MiXCR to the 5' RACE reads. Among about 320,000 distinct CDR3 sequences listed, roughly an eighth were seen once. Sequenced: PBMCs or a T cell subset sorted from them (not recorded which). Receptors were obtained from a man aged 18 to 30 who had mild COVID-19 (a few samples of this study predate the infection). Cell type and time point are not known.

There are a few counts of this clonotype. The genes are TRBV6-5 and TRBJ2-6; 10 nucleotides align to TRBD1. The ends lost 2 bases at V and 2 bases at J; junction bases unmatched: 6. Germline values: CDR1 MNHEY, CDR2 SVGAGI. The CDR3 is made up of 18 amino acids. The CDR3 loop reads CASSYDGQGVTGANVLTF. CDR3 in DNA: TGTGCCAGCAGTTACGACGGACAGGGGGTGACTGGGGCCAACGTCCTGACTTTC.

This rearrangement joins TRBV19 to TRBJ1-1; possibly TRBD1 for D (5 bases). The CDR3 totals 14 residues. CDR1 is LNHDA and CDR2 is SQIVND in the germline V gene (reference sequence). Trimming cost V 0 bases and J 4 bases, with 9 bases left between them. CDR3 nucleotides: TGTGCCAGTAGTATAGATCAGGGTACCACTGAAGCTTTCTTT. Its protein is CASSIDQGTTEAFF.

The chain has TRBV7-2 and TRBJ2-5, with 13 bases matching TRBD2. Germline CDR1 SGHTA, CDR2 FQGNSA. After removal of 4 bases from V and 5 bases from J, the junction contained 7 bases not matched to a gene. The CDR3 loop spans 16 amino acids. This CDR3 is CASSSSTGLAGETQYF. The CDR3, as DNA: TGTGCCAGCAGCTCCTCGACGGGACTAGCGGGGGAGACCCAGTACTTC.

This clonotype was seen repeatedly, ten times or more. J is TRBJ2-2 and V is TRBV27; D gene ambiguous. The germline V gene has CDR1 MNHEY and CDR2 SMNVEV (reference sequence). V lost 0 bases to trimming and J lost 4 bases, with 9 bases between them. This CDR3 region has 15 residues. The CDR3 is CASSLSHPRTGELFF. The CDR3, as DNA: TGTGCCAGCAGTTTATCGCATCCTCGCACCGGGGAGCTGTTTTTT.

The rearrangement joins TRBV4-2 to TRBJ1-1, with 8 bases that match TRBD1. J gave up 4 bases and V 2 bases, and 6 bases lay outside the gene matches. This CDR3 contains 15 residues. Germline V gene lookup returns CDR1 LGHNA and CDR2 YNFKEQ. This chain's CDR3 is CASSQWRTGLTEAFF. As DNA, the CDR3 is TGTGCCAGCAGCCAATGGAGGACAGGGCTCACTGAAGCTTTCTTT.

This clonotype was detected a few times. The chain carries TRBV29-1 and TRBJ1-2, with a weak D call TRBD1 (5 bases). V was cut by 7 bases and J by 6 bases, with 18 bases left in between. This CDR3 is 13 amino acids long. From germline, CDR1 is SQVTM and CDR2 ANQGSEA. This CDR3 reads CSALFSRGHGYTF. The CDR3, as DNA: TGCAGCGCCCTATTCTCGAGGGGTCATGGCTACACCTTC.

The CDR3 region is CASSLYYQYNEQFF. The CDR3 region has the DNA TGTGCCAGCAGTTTATATTACCAATACAATGAGCAGTTCTTC. The rearrangement joins TRBV27 to TRBJ2-1, with D unclear. CDR3 length: 14 residues. Between the trimmed V and J ends, which lost 1 base and 4 bases, there was a span of 8 bases. Looked up from germline, CDR1 is MNHEY and CDR2 is SMNVEV (reference sequence).